The present T cell receptor (beta chain) was sequenced within a study of control samples from healthy donors and cancer patients. Sequencing was performed with immunoSEQ multiplex PCR; in TCRdb, only in-frame clones are kept and a portion is missing. The sample holds 150,000 or so clones, 80% to 95% seen once. This clone occurred once. The CDR3 runs 16 residues. The V end was cut by 0 bases, the J end by 0 bases, with 10 bases between. Germline CDR1 reads MNHEY; CDR2 reads SMNVEV (reference sequence). This sequence joins TRBV27 and TRBJ2-3, with D perhaps given as TRBD1 or TRBD2 (6 bases each). This clonotype originated in a man younger than 35 in good health. The sequenced material came from blood. Written as DNA, the CDR3 is TGTGCCAGCAGTTTATCGAGGGGGGCGAGCACAGATACGCAGTATTTT. Translating it yields CASSLSRGASTDTQYF.